These 9 T cell receptor beta chains were all obtained from the same sample, sequenced in a study of blood T cell repertoires in COVID-19. Profiling relied on immunoSEQ multiplex PCR, and the TCRdb table lists in-frame clones only, not all of them. The table lists about 440,000 clones, about 91% of them singletons, with around 12% in the top ten. Source material: peripheral blood. The receptors were gathered from a woman aged 45-65 years with COVID-19, enrolled during active disease.

The rearrangement uses TRBV27 and TRBJ1-5, with D unclear. CDR3 length: 14 amino acids. Germline V lookup: CDR1 MNHEY, CDR2 SMNVEV (reference sequence). Deletions cut 4 bases from V and 0 bases from J, with 7 bases between. This CDR3 reads CASSSVSSNQPQHF. The CDR3 DNA is TGTGCCAGCAGTTCCGTTAGTAGCAATCAGCCCCAGCATTTT.

The V call is TRBV4-1, the J call TRBJ2-3; 10 positions match TRBD1. From germline, CDR1 is MGHRA and CDR2 YSYEKL. V lost 1 base and J lost 10; bases outside the gene matches: 11. The CDR3 sequence is 16 residues long. CDR3 in amino acids: CASSQGRTGGTGAQYF. DNA of the CDR3: TGCGCCAGCAGCCAAGGACGGACAGGGGGGACCGGGGCGCAGTATTTT.

This chain links TRBV24-1 with TRBJ2-7, with no clear D. The germline CDR1 and CDR2 sequences are KGHDR and SFDVKD. CDR3 size: 9 residues. V dropped 9 bases and J dropped 12 bases, with 11 bases sitting between them. The CDR3 sequence is CATPHPPYF. CDR3 bases: TGTGCCACCCCACACCCCCCGTACTTC.

This sequence joins TRBV4-1 and TRBJ2-1; 7 nucleotides agree with TRBD2. V lost 1 base, J lost 4 bases, and 7 bases stayed unmatched. Germline V gene sequence: CDR1 MGHRA, CDR2 YSYEKL. The CDR3 has 16 amino acids. As DNA, the CDR3 is TGCGCCAGCAGCCAAGTTGGACTAGAGTTTTACAATGAGCAGTTCTTC. Translating gives CASSQVGLEFYNEQFF.

The chain carries TRBV2 and TRBJ1-5; the match to TRBD1 covers 7 bases. Germline assignment: CDR1 SNHLY and CDR2 FYNNEI. V was clipped by 5 bases and J by 2 bases; unmatched bases: 9. This CDR3 is 16 amino acids long. The CDR3 region has the DNA TGTGCCAGCAGTCAAATTAGGGGGCTAGGCAATCAGCCCCAGCATTTT. Translating gives CASSQIRGLGNQPQHF.

This chain connects TRBV19 to TRBJ1-2; 7 bases fit TRBD1. The ends lost 4 bases at V and 2 bases at J; junction bases unmatched: 7. Germline assignment: CDR1 LNHDA and CDR2 SQIVND (reference sequence). The CDR3 sequence is 15 residues long. CDR3 sequence: CASSSQGGSNYGYTF. Written as DNA, the CDR3 is TGTGCCAGTAGTAGCCAAGGGGGCTCAAACTATGGCTACACCTTC. Combining the CDR3 with reference TRBV19 and TRBJ1-2 gives the whole variable domain DGGITQSPKYLFRKEGQNVTLSCEQNLNHDAMYWYRQDPGQGLRLIYYSQIVNDFQKGDIAEGYSVSREKKESFPLTVTSAQKNPTAFYLCASSSQGGSNYGYTFGSGTRLTVV.

The rearrangement uses TRBV11-2 and TRBJ2-5; the match to TRBD1 covers 7 bases. The germline gives CDR1 SGHAT, CDR2 FQNNGV. V gave up 8 bases and J gave up 5 bases; unmatched junction bases: 2. The CDR3 is made up of 11 amino acids. CDR3 loop: CASYRGETQYF. In nucleotides, the CDR3 is TGTGCCAGCTACAGGGGTGAGACCCAGTACTTC. Together with reference TRBV11-2 and TRBJ2-5, the CDR3 gives the full variable domain: EAGVAQSPRYKIIEKRQSVAFWCNPISGHATLYWYQQILGQGPKLLIQFQNNGVVDDSQLPKDRFSAERLKGVDSTLKIQPAKLEDSAVYLCASYRGETQYFGPGTRLLVL.

The V gene is TRBV7-9, the J gene TRBJ2-7; 10 positions match TRBD1. With 3 bases clipped from V and 7 bases from J, the junction kept 9 bases outside the gene matches. The CDR3 runs to 15 residues. Germline CDR1 is SEHNR and CDR2 is FQNEAQ (reference sequence). CDR3 sequence reads: CASSFFDRGRREQYF. The CDR3 DNA follows: TGTGCCAGCAGCTTCTTCGACAGGGGGCGAAGGGAGCAGTACTTC.

The V gene is TRBV21-1, the J gene TRBJ2-2; the table's D gene call, TRBD2, was not cross checked with the DNA. TRBV21-1 is tagged as a pseudogene. This CDR3 comprises 17 residues. The CDR3 DNA sequence: TGTGCCAGCAGCAAACCCGTTGAGGGTACGAACACCGGGGAGCTGTTTTTT. Its protein product is CASSKPVEGTNTGELFF.